The clone carrying this TCR beta chain showed up many times. These data belong to a study of neurological immune-mediated disorders. Template-switch 5'RACE cDNA synthesis added a 10-nucleotide unique molecular identifier. TCRdb called the 5' RACE reads again in MiXCR, with one record for every CDR3 protein. The table shows under 80,000 distinct CDR3 sequences, with 4% to 6% occurring only once. 2 million unsorted PBMCs were stored in RNAlater at -80 °C before RNA extraction. Germline trimming cut 6 bases from V and 5 bases from J; bases unmatched to any gene: 8. The length of the CDR3 is 15 residues. The germline V gene has CDR1 MNHEY and CDR2 SVGEGT.

The sequencing sample was made of PBMCs. This receptor was taken from a woman between 50 and 59 years old with multiple sclerosis. This chain joins TRBV6-2 or TRBV6-3 and TRBJ2-1; TRBD1 agrees at 9 bases. The CDR3, as DNA: TGTGCCAGCAGCGTTCCCGGGACAGGGCACAATGAGCAGTTCTTC. It translates to CASSVPGTGHNEQFF.